This TCR beta chain stems from a study of T cells and copy number aberrations in small-cell lung cancer. TCRdb's copy holds only in-frame clones and misses some; the assay was immunoSEQ multiplex PCR. Among about 2,600 clones listed, more than 65% were seen once. Germline V lookup: CDR1 SEHNR, CDR2 FQNEAQ (reference sequence). The CDR3 contains 17 residues. After removal of 4 bases from V and 4 bases from J, the junction contained 11 bases not matched to a gene. This chain links TRBV7-9 with TRBJ2-1, with 9 bases that match TRBD2. Source material: normal tissue next to the tumor. The receptor was isolated from a man aged 65 to 85 with small cell lung cancer. The CDR3 DNA sequence: TGTGCCAGCAGCTCCAGTAGCGGGAGACGGTTATACAATGAGCAGTTCTTC. It is translated as CASSSSSGRRLYNEQFF.